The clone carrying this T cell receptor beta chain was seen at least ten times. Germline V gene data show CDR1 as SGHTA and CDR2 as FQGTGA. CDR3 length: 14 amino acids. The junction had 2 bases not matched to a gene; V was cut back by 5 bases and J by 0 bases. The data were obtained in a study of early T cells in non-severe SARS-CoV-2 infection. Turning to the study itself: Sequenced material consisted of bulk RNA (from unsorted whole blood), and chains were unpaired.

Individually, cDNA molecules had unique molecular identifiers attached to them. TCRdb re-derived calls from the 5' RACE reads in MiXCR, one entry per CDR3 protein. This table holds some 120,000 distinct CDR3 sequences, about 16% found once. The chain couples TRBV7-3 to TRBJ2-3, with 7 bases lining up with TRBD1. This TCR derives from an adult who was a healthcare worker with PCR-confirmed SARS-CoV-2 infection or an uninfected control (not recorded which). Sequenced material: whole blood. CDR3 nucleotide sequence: TGTGCCAGCAGCCCGGGACAGAGCACAGATACGCAGTATTTT. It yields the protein CASSPGQSTDTQYF.